Reported below is one T cell receptor (beta chain). What it recognizes is unknown. The entry originates in a study of cytomegalovirus exposure and HLA in healthy donors. In the study overall: The roughly 700 first-cohort repertoires shared a platform with the 130 or so validation repertoires, as reported in a later analysis. Regarding the study as a whole: Most TCR sequences showed up rarely, but some public TCRs showed up in many donors. TCR beta chains numbering approximately 150 were designated cytomegalovirus-associated.

Libraries were prepared by immunoSEQ multiplex PCR; TCRdb keeps only in-frame clonotypes and omits some of them. The sample records 70,000 or so clones, 94% being singletons. Trimming at V came to 1 base and at J to 7 bases, leaving 1 base not matched to a gene. This CDR3 is built from 14 residues. Germline loops: CDR1 SEHNR, CDR2 FQNEAQ (reference sequence). The donors were in the approximately 130-subject validation cohort, distinct from the approximately 670-subject first cohort. The receptor comes from a man aged 18-30 years in good health and CMV-seropositive. Sequencing used PBMCs. The chain combines TRBV7-9 with TRBJ2-6, with 7 bases lining up with TRBD2. The CDR3 DNA sequence: TGTGCCAGCAGCTTAGGGGGGGGAGCCAACGTCCTGACTTTC. Amino acids: CASSLGGGANVLTF.